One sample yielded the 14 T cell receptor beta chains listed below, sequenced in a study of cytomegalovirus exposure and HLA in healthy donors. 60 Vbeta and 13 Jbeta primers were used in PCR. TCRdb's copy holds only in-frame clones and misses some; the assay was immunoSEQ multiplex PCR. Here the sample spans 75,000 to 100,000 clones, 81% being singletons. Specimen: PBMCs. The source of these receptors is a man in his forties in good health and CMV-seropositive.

The CDR3 protein is CASTGPPLQGYEQYF. The CDR3 DNA sequence: TGTGCCAGCACGGGCCCACCTCTACAGGGCTACGAGCAGTACTTC. The chain has TRBV11-2 and TRBJ2-7, with a possible D match to TRBD1 (6 bases). Germline V gives CDR1 SGHAT, CDR2 FQNNGV. This CDR3 has 15 residues. V lost 7 bases and J lost 3, with 19 bases in between.

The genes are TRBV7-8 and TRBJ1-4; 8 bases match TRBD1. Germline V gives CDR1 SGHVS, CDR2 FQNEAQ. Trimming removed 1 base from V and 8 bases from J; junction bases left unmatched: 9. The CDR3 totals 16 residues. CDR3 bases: TGTGCCAGCAGCTTAGGCCCGACAGGGGTAGGGGAAAAACTGTTTTTT. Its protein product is CASSLGPTGVGEKLFF.

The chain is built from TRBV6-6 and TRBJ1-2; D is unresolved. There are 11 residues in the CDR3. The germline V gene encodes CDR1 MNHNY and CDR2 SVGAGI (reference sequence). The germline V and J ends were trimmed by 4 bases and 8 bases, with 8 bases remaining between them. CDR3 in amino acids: CASSSTVGYTF. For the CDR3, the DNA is TGTGCCAGCAGTTCCACGGTGGGCTACACCTTC.

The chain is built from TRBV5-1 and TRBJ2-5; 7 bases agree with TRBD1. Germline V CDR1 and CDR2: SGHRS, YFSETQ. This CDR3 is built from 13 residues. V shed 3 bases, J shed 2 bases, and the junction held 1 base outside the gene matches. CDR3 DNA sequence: TGCGCCAGCAGCTCAGGGGGACAAGAGACCCAGTACTTC. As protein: CASSSGGQETQYF.

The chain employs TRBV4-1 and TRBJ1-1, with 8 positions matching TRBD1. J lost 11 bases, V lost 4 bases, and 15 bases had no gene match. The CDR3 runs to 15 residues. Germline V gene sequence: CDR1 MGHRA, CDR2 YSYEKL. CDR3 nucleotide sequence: TGCGCCAGCAGCCCGACCGGGACAGGAGACCTGGGGGCTTTCTTT. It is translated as CASSPTGTGDLGAFF.

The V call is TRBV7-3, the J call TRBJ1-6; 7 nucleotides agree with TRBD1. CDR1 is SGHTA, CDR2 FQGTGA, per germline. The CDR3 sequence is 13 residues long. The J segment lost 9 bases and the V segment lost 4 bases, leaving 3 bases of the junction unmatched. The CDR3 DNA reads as TGTGCCAGCAGCTCCACAGGGGCTTCACCCCTCCACTTT. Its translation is CASSSTGASPLHF. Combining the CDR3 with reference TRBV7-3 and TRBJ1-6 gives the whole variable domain GAGVSQTPSNKVTEKGKYVELRCDPISGHTALYWYRQSLGQGPEFLIYFQGTGAADDSGLPNDRFFAVRPEGSVSTLKIQRTERGDSAVYLCASSSTGASPLHFGNGTRLTVT.

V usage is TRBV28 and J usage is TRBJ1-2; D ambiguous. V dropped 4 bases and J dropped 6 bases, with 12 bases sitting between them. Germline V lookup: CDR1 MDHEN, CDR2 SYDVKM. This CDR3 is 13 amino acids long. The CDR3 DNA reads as TGTGCCAGCAGTTCGCTAAAGATTCATGGCTACACCTTC. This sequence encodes CASSSLKIHGYTF.

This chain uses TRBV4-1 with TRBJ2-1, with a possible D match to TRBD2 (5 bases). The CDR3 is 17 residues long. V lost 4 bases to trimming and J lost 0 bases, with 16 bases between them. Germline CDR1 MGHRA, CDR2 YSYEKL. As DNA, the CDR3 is TGCGCCAGCAGCCCCTCGGGAACCTCGAGCTCCTACAATGAGCAGTTCTTC. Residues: CASSPSGTSSSYNEQFF.

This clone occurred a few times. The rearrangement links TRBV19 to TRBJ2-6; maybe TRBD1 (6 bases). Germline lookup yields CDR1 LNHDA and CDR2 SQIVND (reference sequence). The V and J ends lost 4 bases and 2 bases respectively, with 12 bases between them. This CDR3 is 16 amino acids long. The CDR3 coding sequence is TGTGCCAGTAGTAGCGAAGGGGGAGCTGGGGCCAACGTCCTGACTTTC. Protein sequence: CASSSEGGAGANVLTF.

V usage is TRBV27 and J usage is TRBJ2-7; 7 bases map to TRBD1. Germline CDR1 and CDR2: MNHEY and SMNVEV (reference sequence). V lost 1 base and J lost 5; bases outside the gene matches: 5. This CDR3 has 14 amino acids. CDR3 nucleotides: TGTGCCAGCAGTTTATTAAGGGGGCAGGACGAGCAGTACTTC. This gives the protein CASSLLRGQDEQYF.

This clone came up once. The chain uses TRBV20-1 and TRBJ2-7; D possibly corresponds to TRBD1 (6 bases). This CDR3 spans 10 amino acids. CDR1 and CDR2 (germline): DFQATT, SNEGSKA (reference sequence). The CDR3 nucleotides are TGCAGCGCAGGGGTGGTCGAGCAGTACTTC. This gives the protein CSAGVVEQYF.

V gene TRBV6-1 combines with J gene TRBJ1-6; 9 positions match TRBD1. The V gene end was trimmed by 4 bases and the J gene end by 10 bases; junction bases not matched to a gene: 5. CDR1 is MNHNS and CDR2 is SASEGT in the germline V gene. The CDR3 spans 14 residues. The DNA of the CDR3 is TGTGCCAGCAGTGCGGACAGGGGAGGCTCACCCCTCCACTTT. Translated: CASSADRGGSPLHF.

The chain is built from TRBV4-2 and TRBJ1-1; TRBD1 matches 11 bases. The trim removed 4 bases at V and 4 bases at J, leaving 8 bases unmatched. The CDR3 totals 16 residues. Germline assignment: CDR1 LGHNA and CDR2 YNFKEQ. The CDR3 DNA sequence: TGTGCCAGCAGCCTCGGACAGGGGGCGGTTGGCACTGAAGCTTTCTTT. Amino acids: CASSLGQGAVGTEAFF.

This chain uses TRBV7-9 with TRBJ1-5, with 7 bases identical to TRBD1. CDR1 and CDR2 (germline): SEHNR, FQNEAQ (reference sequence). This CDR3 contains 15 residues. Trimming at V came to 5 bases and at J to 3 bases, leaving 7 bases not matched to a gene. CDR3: CASSSTGQNNQPQHF. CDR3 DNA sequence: TGTGCCAGCAGCAGTACGGGACAGAACAATCAGCCCCAGCATTTT.